This record concerns one T cell receptor beta chain sequence. No cognate antigen has been identified for it. This specimen belongs to a study of monozygotic twins with inflammatory bowel disease (dated by TCRdb to between 2019 and 2020). With respect to the entire study: The full study comprised some 30 monozygotic twin pairs: nine German pairs (four IBD-concordant, five IBD-discordant) and 19 IBD-discordant Danish pairs. Disease-associated traits were sought mainly through comparisons between IBD patients and their genetically identical healthy co-twins within discordant pairs. Each individual had, on average, about 151 000 unique TCRalpha sequences and 181 000 unique TCRbeta sequences available for analysis.

The paper as a whole reports these results and caveats: Fewer clonotypes were shared with other individuals by IBD patients than by healthy twins, most markedly in patients showing signs of disease activity. Repertoire similarity did not differ between concordant and discordant twins, which could be due to limited statistical power. The results gave no support for a single strong signal or clonotype linked to IBD. The analysis was unable to tell different T cell subtypes apart. TCRbeta repertoire diversity, by inverse Simpson index, was decreased in IBD patients compared with their healthy co-twins. Differing immunosuppressive treatments among patients may have added background noise and inter-individual variability to the repertoires.

The CDR3 goes from the cysteine to the phenylalanine over 14 residues. A DNA sequence was not provided. From the germline V gene, CDR1 is MDHEN and CDR2 is SYDVKM. From each donor, a roughly 2.6 ml peripheral blood sample was collected into PAXgene tubes and stored at -80 degrees C. Without any T cell sorting, total RNA was extracted from whole blood using the PAXgene blood miRNA kit on an automated QIAcube. Peripheral blood from monozygotic twin pairs, either concordant or discordant for inflammatory bowel disease, underwent deep TCRalpha and TCRbeta repertoire profiling that used unique molecular barcoding. For every twin pair, smoking habits were documented, and each individual was categorised as a current, former or never smoker. The protocol used for the library was 5' RACE. The input for every TCR library was roughly 3.5 ug of total RNA. For each sample, cDNA synthesis with SMARTScribe reverse transcriptase was split into eight separate reactions. During cDNA synthesis, unique molecular identifiers containing a 6-nucleotide sample barcode were introduced by template switching. Amplification of TCRalpha and TCRbeta cDNA involved two nested PCRs of roughly 16 and 10 cycles, and each PCR was followed by bead purification. Before amplification, cDNA was treated with uracil DNA-glycosylase and purified using the QIAquick PCR purification kit. In the second PCR, Illumina TruSeq-compatible adapters and sample-specific barcodes were added. Library quality and concentration were checked on TapeStation and Qubit, and libraries were pooled at approximately 5 ng each. The pooled libraries were sequenced with 2 x 100 bp reads and custom sequencing primers on an Illumina HiSeq2500 single-index Rapid Run. On the authors' methods: MiGEC version 1.2.6 was used for UMI-based consensus assembly, which corrected PCR and sequencing errors. V(D)J alignment, clonotype assembly and CDR3 extraction were performed with MiXCR version 2.1.1. To normalise gene usage, clonotype sharing and MAIT/NKT TCR abundance, the analysis used the top 1000, 10 000 and 20 000 clonotypes per sample. After downsampling to 27 000 UMIs, diversity was calculated as the inverse Simpson index using the vegan R package. Paired Mann-Whitney U tests on discordant twin pairs were used, with Benjamini-Hochberg multiple-testing correction. After TCRdb reprocessed the reads, each CDR3 protein sequence was kept as one row, without DNA. TCRdb assigned the V and J calls; the authors' analysis was not used. The table for this sample lists about 170,000 distinct CDR3 sequences. The leading ten clones occupy approximately 2.5% of the sample.

The sample consisted of blood. This sequence was found in a human donor with ulcerative colitis or Crohn's disease, or a healthy co-twin of an affected twin (not recorded which). The chain is assembled from TRBV28 and TRBJ2-1. CDR3 loop: CASRRSDSYNEQFF.